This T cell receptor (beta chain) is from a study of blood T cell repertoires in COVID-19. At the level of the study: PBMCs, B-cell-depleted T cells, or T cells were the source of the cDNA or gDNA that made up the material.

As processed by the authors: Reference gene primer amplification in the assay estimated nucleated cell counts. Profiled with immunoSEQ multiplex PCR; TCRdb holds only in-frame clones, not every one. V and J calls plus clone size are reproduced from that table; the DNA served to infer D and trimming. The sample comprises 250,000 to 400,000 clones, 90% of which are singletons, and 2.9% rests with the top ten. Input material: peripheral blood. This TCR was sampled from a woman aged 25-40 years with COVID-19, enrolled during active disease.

CDR3 nucleotide sequence: TGTGCCAGCAGCTTGGGGGGGGGCACGGGAAACACTGAAGCTTTCTTT. It is translated as CASSLGGGTGNTEAFF. The chain has TRBV5-4 and TRBJ1-1, with D possibly being TRBD1 (6 bases). Per the germline V gene, CDR1 is SGHNT and CDR2 is YYREEE (reference sequence). The CDR3 has 16 residues. The V and J ends lost 0 bases and 2 bases respectively, with 14 bases between them.